This T cell receptor beta chain was captured by sequencing in a study of neurological immune-mediated disorders. TCRdb ran MiXCR on the 5' RACE reads and lists one entry per CDR3 protein. This sample has roughly 100,000 distinct CDR3 sequences, with around 3.3% found just once. This clonotype was counted ten times or more. Germline V lookup: CDR1 SGHVS, CDR2 FNYEAQ. CDR3 length: 13 amino acids. The germline V and J ends were trimmed by 1 base and 7 bases, with 8 bases remaining between them. Sequenced: PBMCs. The origin of this receptor is a woman between 18 and 29 years old with multiple sclerosis. The V gene is TRBV7-6, the J gene TRBJ1-3; D is uncertain. The CDR3 region is CASSLGEVNTIYF. DNA of the CDR3: TGTGCCAGCAGCTTAGGGGAGGTGAACACCATATATTTT.